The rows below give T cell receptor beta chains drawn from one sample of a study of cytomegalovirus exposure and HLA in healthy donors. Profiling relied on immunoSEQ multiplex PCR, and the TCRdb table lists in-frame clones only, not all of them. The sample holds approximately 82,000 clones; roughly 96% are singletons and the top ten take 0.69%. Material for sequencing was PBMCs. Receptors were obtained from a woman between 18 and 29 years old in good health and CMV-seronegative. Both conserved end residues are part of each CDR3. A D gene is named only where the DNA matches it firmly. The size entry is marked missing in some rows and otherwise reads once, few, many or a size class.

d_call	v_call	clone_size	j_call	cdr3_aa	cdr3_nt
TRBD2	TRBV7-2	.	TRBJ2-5	CASSLNSGGQETQYF	TGTGCCAGCAGCTTAAATAGCGGGGGCCAAGAGACCCAGTACTTC
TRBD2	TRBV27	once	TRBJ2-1	CASSPRLAGADEQFF	TGTGCCAGCAGTCCTCGACTAGCGGGAGCCGATGAGCAGTTCTTC
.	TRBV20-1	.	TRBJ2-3	CSPRLEYTQYF	TGCAGCCCTCGCTTGGAGTATACGCAGTATTTT
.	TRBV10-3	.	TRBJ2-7	CAISFRGDEQYF	TGTGCCATCAGTTTCCGCGGGGACGAGCAGTACTTC
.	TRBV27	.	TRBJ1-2	CASSVTGNYGYTF	TGTGCCAGCAGTGTCACAGGAAACTATGGCTACACCTTC
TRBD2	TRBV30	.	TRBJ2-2	CAWRRLAGGNTGELFF	TGTGCCTGGAGGAGACTAGCGGGAGGTAACACCGGGGAGCTGTTTTTT
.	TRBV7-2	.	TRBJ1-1	CASSYGGLNTEAFF	TGTGCCAGCAGCTATGGAGGGTTAAACACTGAAGCTTTCTTT
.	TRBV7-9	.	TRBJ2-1	CASSGVAASSYNEQFF	TGTGCCAGCAGCGGCGTCGCAGCGAGCTCCTACAATGAGCAGTTCTTC
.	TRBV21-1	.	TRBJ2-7	CASTFGTEPPLCEQYF	TGTGCCAGCACATTCGGGACAGAACCCCCACTATGCGAGCAGTACTTC
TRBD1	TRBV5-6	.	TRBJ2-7	CASGTGSYEQYF	TGTGCCAGCGGGACAGGGTCCTACGAGCAGTACTTC